This T cell receptor beta chain emerged from a study of cytomegalovirus exposure and HLA in healthy donors. With respect to this clone: Its antigen is still unknown.

PCR involved 60 Vbeta and 13 Jbeta primers. Measured with immunoSEQ multiplex PCR; TCRdb has only the in-frame clones, and not every one. The profile shows around 50,000 clones, around 85% of them singletons. Study conclusions and caveats: Apparent HLA restriction characterized most CMV-associated TCR beta chains in a later analysis. A cluster of highly shared sequence variants was likely a sequencing artifact. Other equally common chains were less clonally expanded than HLA-associated TCR beta chains, a later analysis showed.

The sample consisted of PBMCs. This sequence was found in a man between 40 and 49 years old in good health and CMV-seronegative.

In DNA form, the CDR3 reads TGTGCCAGCAGTTCCGTCCCGCAGGGTGCTGGGGAGCTGTTTTTT. Protein sequence: CASSSVPQGAGELFF. The chain combines TRBV28 with TRBJ2-2; D perhaps matches TRBD1 (5 bases). The CDR3 spans 15 residues. The germline V gene encodes CDR1 MDHEN and CDR2 SYDVKM. Trimming stripped 4 bases from V and 8 bases from J, with 17 bases between.